This T cell receptor beta chain was documented in a study of T cell responses to AZD1222 COVID-19 vaccine. Study-wide findings and caveats: Unmutated variant regions are reportedly targeted by nearly half of spike-specific TCRs. Repertoires in all cases were sampled only once the peak T cell response had passed. The span of vaccine-associated CD4 TCRs extended across spike, with dominance at 160-218 and 743-854. Recipients of AZD1222 seropositive at baseline numbered only five or six.

On this clone: Its cognate antigen is unknown.

This CDR3 is built from 15 residues. Germline V lookup: CDR1 SGHRS, CDR2 YFSETQ. Trimming left V 0 bases short and J 7 bases short, with 13 bases between. Sequenced by immunoSEQ multiplex PCR; TCRdb stores in-frame clones only, minus some. The repertoire includes 85,000 to 100,000 clones, approximately 84% of them detected once, and roughly a tenth sits in the top ten. The rearrangement joins TRBV5-1 to TRBJ1-4; maybe TRBD1 (6 bases). This receptor was identified in an adult in good health. This specimen was peripheral blood, taken on day 0 of AZD1222 vaccination. The CDR3 DNA follows: TGCGCCAGCAGCTTGGGCAGGGGTTCGGGTGAAAAACTGTTTTTT. Protein sequence: CASSLGRGSGEKLFF.